The rows below give T cell receptor beta chains drawn from one sample of a study of T cell clonotyping in hematopoietic cell transplantation. Clones were sequenced by immunoSEQ multiplex PCR, and TCRdb holds only the in-frame ones, with some missing. Of 9,000 to 13,000 clones listed, about 76% are singletons. This material consisted of PBMCs, taken 30 days after allogeneic stem cell transplant. Receptors were obtained from a female patient between 40 and 50 years old who had an allogeneic stem cell transplant from a related donor, so T cells may come from the graft donor. Some clones in this sample may be carry-over from other donors' samples. CDR3s include the opening cysteine and the closing phenylalanine or tryptophan. Fields, in order: V gene, D gene, J gene, clone size, CDR3 protein, CDR3 DNA. The D gene is left open where the match is weak. The size field is filled for only some rows; it gives once, few, many or a size class.

>TRBV7-9|TRBD2|TRBJ2-7|.
CASSSLGAGVVEQYF
TGTGCCAGCAGCTCCCTCGGAGCGGGAGTAGTTGAGCAGTACTTC
>TRBV10-3|.|TRBJ1-2|.
CAISESVEGRGGYTF
TGTGCCATCAGTGAGTCTGTCGAGGGGCGCGGTGGCTACACCTTC
>TRBV5-1|.|TRBJ2-7|.
CASSPPDSYEQYF
TGCGCCAGCAGCCCCCCGGACAGCTACGAGCAGTACTTC
>TRBV19|.|TRBJ1-1|.
CASRPDSLNTEAFF
TGTGCCAGTAGACCGGACTCACTGAACACTGAAGCTTTCTTT
>TRBV29-1|.|TRBJ1-1|.
CSVDESNTEAFF
TGCAGCGTTGATGAGTCGAACACTGAAGCTTTCTTT
>TRBV19|.|TRBJ1-2|.
CASSLEGGTNYGYTF
TGTGCCAGTAGTTTGGAGGGAGGAACTAACTATGGCTACACCTTC
>TRBV7-3|.|TRBJ1-2|.
CASSLKGKGDYGYTF
TGTGCCAGCAGCTTAAAGGGGAAAGGAGACTATGGCTACACCTTC
>TRBV9|TRBD1|TRBJ2-3|.
CASSVEGAREDTQYF
TGTGCCAGCAGCGTTGAGGGGGCTCGCGAAGATACGCAGTATTTT
>TRBV11-2|.|TRBJ1-3|.
CASGRNTIYF
TGTGCCAGCGGGAGAAACACCATATATTTT
>TRBV30|TRBD1|TRBJ2-1|.
CAWSVGTGIYEQFF
TGTGCCTGGAGTGTTGGGACAGGTATCTATGAGCAGTTCTTC
>TRBV14|.|TRBJ2-2|.
CASSQLPDTGELFF
TGTGCCAGCAGCCAGCTACCGGACACCGGGGAGCTGTTTTTT
>TRBV27|.|TRBJ2-1|.
CASSLWGGGTAYNEQFF
TGTGCCAGCAGTTTATGGGGGGGAGGGACAGCCTACAATGAGCAGTTCTTC
>TRBV6-5|TRBD1|TRBJ1-5|few
CASSYSQGAAQPQHF
TGTGCCAGCAGTTACAGTCAGGGGGCGGCTCAGCCCCAGCATTTT
>TRBV6-6|.|TRBJ1-1|.
CATAPNAGRNTEAFF
TGTGCCACCGCACCCAATGCGGGCAGGAACACTGAAGCTTTCTTT
>TRBV4-1|.|TRBJ2-2|.
CASRLSPGASTGELFF
TGCGCCAGCAGGCTCAGCCCGGGGGCCAGCACCGGGGAGCTGTTTTTT
>TRBV18|.|TRBJ1-2|.
CASSPGTGPTNGYTF
TGTGCCAGCTCACCCGGAACAGGACCTACTAATGGCTACACCTTC
>TRBV5-1|.|TRBJ2-1|.
CASSLGQGLDEQFF
TGCGCCAGCAGCTTGGGTCAGGGTCTCGATGAGCAGTTCTTC
>TRBV7-9|TRBD2|TRBJ2-1|.
CASSPAGTSGNREQFF
TGTGCCAGCAGCCCAGCCGGGACTAGCGGGAATCGTGAGCAGTTCTTC
>TRBV29-1|.|TRBJ2-2|.
CSVAFDTLNTGELFF
TGCAGCGTTGCCTTCGACACACTGAACACCGGGGAGCTGTTTTTT
>TRBV19|.|TRBJ1-2|.
CASTHGGPGYTF
TGTGCCAGTACCCACGGGGGGCCTGGCTACACCTTC
>TRBV5-6|.|TRBJ2-7|.
CASSGTGLYEQYF
TGTGCCAGCAGCGGAACAGGGCTGTACGAGCAGTACTTC
>TRBV25-1|.|TRBJ2-6|.
CASSERIAGQSRANVLTF
TGTGCCAGCAGTGAAAGGATAGCTGGACAAAGTCGGGCCAACGTCCTGACTTTC
>TRBV4-3|.|TRBJ1-5|.
CASSQDSTVLSNQPQHF
TGCGCCAGCAGCCAAGATAGTACCGTCCTTAGCAATCAGCCCCAGCATTTT
>TRBV11-1|.|TRBJ2-1|.
CASSLSAGKNSYNEQFF
TGTGCCAGCAGCTTATCGGCCGGGAAGAACTCCTACAATGAGCAGTTCTTC
>TRBV4-3|.|TRBJ1-5|few
CASSQDPSQPQHF
TGCGCCAGCAGCCAAGATCCAAGTCAGCCCCAGCATTTT
>TRBV2|.|TRBJ2-7|.
CASSDYEQYF
TGTGCCAGCAGTGACTACGAGCAGTACTTC
>TRBV19|.|TRBJ2-6|once
CASGVGVSGANVLTF
TGTGCCAGCGGGGTCGGGGTCTCTGGGGCCAACGTCCTGACTTTC
>TRBV7-3|TRBD2|TRBJ2-1|.
CASSTKGGSMNEQFF
TGTGCCAGCAGCACTAAAGGCGGGAGTATGAATGAGCAGTTCTTC
>TRBV11-3|.|TRBJ1-4|.
CASRAATNEKLFF
TGTGCCAGCCGGGCGGCAACTAATGAAAAACTGTTTTTT
>TRBV11-1|.|TRBJ2-7|.
CASSLAGKVWEQYF
TGTGCCAGCAGCCTGGCGGGGAAGGTGTGGGAGCAGTACTTC
>TRBV10-3|.|TRBJ1-2|.
CAISESPGRGYTF
TGTGCCATCAGTGAGTCCCCGGGACGGGGCTACACCTTC
>TRBV19|.|TRBJ2-1|.
CASRLVGGTNEQFF
TGTGCCAGTAGACTTGTTGGAGGGACCAATGAGCAGTTCTTC
>TRBV7-2|TRBD2|TRBJ2-4|.
CASSLGGGLVAKNIQYF
TGTGCCAGCAGCTTAGGGGGGGGACTTGTAGCCAAAAACATTCAGTACTTC
>TRBV28|TRBD1|TRBJ1-3|.
CASSLDLTGPLSSGNTIYF
TGTGCCAGCAGTTTGGACTTGACAGGGCCCCTAAGCTCTGGAAACACCATATATTTT
>TRBV11-1|TRBD1|TRBJ1-4|medium-sized
CASSFGDRSNEKLFF
TGTGCCAGCAGCTTTGGGGACAGGTCGAATGAAAAACTGTTTTTT
>TRBV5-1|.|TRBJ2-2|large
CASSGLQGTGELFF
TGCGCCAGCAGCGGATTACAGGGGACTGGGGAGCTGTTTTTT
>TRBV7-2|.|TRBJ2-3|.
CASSLVWRGSTDTQYF
TGTGCCAGCAGCTTAGTATGGAGGGGTTCGACAGATACGCAGTATTTT
>TRBV11-3|.|TRBJ2-5|.
CASSLDPGWVSNDQETQYF
TGTGCCAGCAGCTTAGATCCGGGATGGGTTTCTAATGACCAAGAGACCCAGTACTTC
>TRBV7-9|.|TRBJ1-1|.
CASSSTQHLNTEAFF
TGTGCCAGCAGCTCCACACAGCACTTGAACACTGAAGCTTTCTTT
>TRBV10-3|.|TRBJ1-5|.
CAITDSSNQPQHF
TGTGCCATCACCGACAGTTCCAATCAGCCCCAGCATTTT
>TRBV11-3|.|TRBJ2-7|.
CASSFRGYEQYF
TGTGCCAGCAGCTTTAGGGGCTACGAGCAGTACTTC
>TRBV11-3|.|TRBJ1-1|few
CASSLMNTEAFF
TGTGCCAGCAGCTTAATGAACACTGAAGCTTTCTTT